This is a list of T cell receptor beta chains from one sample in a study of T cell responses to AZD1222 COVID-19 vaccine. Only in-frame clones appear in the TCRdb table, and some are missing; sequencing was by immunoSEQ multiplex PCR. The sample lists tens of thousands of clones, roughly 86% occurring once. The sample here was peripheral blood, taken 28 days after the second AZD1222 dose. Every receptor here comes from an adult who received the AZD1222 COVID-19 vaccine. The CDR3 runs from the conserved cysteine through the conserved F or W. A D gene is named only where the DNA matches it firmly. Rows may omit the clone size; those that give it use once, few, many or a size class.

CDR3aa: CASSLPGAGAGNTIYF
CDR3nt: TGCGCCAGCAGCTTGCCAGGGGCGGGTGCTGGAAACACCATATATTTT
d_gene: .
j_gene: TRBJ1-3
v_gene: TRBV5-1
abundance: few

CDR3aa: CASSWGGSGNQPQHF
CDR3nt: TGTGCCAGCAGCTGGGGGGGGTCGGGCAATCAGCCCCAGCATTTT
d_gene: .
j_gene: TRBJ1-5
v_gene: TRBV6-2/TRBV6-3
abundance: .

CDR3aa: CASTRGTRSTGELFF
CDR3nt: TGTGCCTCGACGCGGGGCACAAGGTCCACCGGGGAGCTGTTTTTT
d_gene: .
j_gene: TRBJ2-2
v_gene: TRBV27
abundance: .

CDR3aa: CASSPGTGGGTEAFF
CDR3nt: TGCGCCAGCAGCCCCGGGACAGGCGGGGGGACTGAAGCTTTCTTT
d_gene: TRBD1
j_gene: TRBJ1-1
v_gene: TRBV5-1
abundance: .

CDR3aa: CASRTGENTIYF
CDR3nt: TGTGCCAGCAGAACAGGAGAGAACACCATATATTTT
d_gene: .
j_gene: TRBJ1-3
v_gene: TRBV6-5
abundance: .

CDR3aa: CASSSPGQGFTGELFF
CDR3nt: TGTGCCAGCAGTTCGCCGGGACAGGGTTTCACCGGGGAGCTGTTTTTT
d_gene: TRBD1
j_gene: TRBJ2-2
v_gene: TRBV28
abundance: .

CDR3aa: CASSSREGEKLFF
CDR3nt: TGTGCCAGCAGTTCCAGGGAGGGTGAAAAACTGTTTTTT
d_gene: .
j_gene: TRBJ1-4
v_gene: TRBV27
abundance: .

CDR3aa: CAISESASPMSYTF
CDR3nt: TGTGCCATCAGTGAGTCGGCATCCCCTATGAGCTACACCTTC
d_gene: .
j_gene: TRBJ1-2
v_gene: TRBV10-3
abundance: once

CDR3aa: CASSLGLINTEAFF
CDR3nt: TGCGCCAGCAGCTTGGGCCTGATTAACACTGAAGCTTTCTTT
d_gene: .
j_gene: TRBJ1-1
v_gene: TRBV5-1
abundance: .

CDR3aa: CASSTYRGQGTEAFF
CDR3nt: TGTGCCAGTAGTACGTACAGGGGGCAGGGCACTGAAGCTTTCTTT
d_gene: TRBD1
j_gene: TRBJ1-1
v_gene: TRBV19
abundance: .

CDR3aa: CASSDGGAGETQYF
CDR3nt: TGCGCCAGCAGTGACGGGGGGGCGGGAGAGACCCAGTACTTC
d_gene: TRBD2
j_gene: TRBJ2-5
v_gene: TRBV10-1
abundance: .

CDR3aa: CASSYSGARGYEQYF
CDR3nt: TGTGCCAGCAGTTACTCTGGGGCCAGAGGGTACGAGCAGTACTTC
d_gene: .
j_gene: TRBJ2-7
v_gene: TRBV6-2/TRBV6-3
abundance: .

CDR3aa: CASSYDRVGTEAFF
CDR3nt: TGTGCCAGCAGTTACGACAGAGTAGGAACTGAAGCTTTCTTT
d_gene: .
j_gene: TRBJ1-1
v_gene: TRBV28
abundance: .

CDR3aa: CASSLLQGAGEQFF
CDR3nt: TGTGCCAGCAGTTTATTACAGGGGGCCGGTGAGCAGTTCTTC
d_gene: TRBD1
j_gene: TRBJ2-1
v_gene: TRBV27
abundance: few

CDR3aa: CASSSLETQYF
CDR3nt: TGTGCCAGCAGCTCCTTAGAGACCCAGTACTTC
d_gene: .
j_gene: TRBJ2-5
v_gene: TRBV11-2
abundance: .

CDR3aa: CASSITPVTEAFF
CDR3nt: TGTGCCAGTAGTATCACGCCCGTCACTGAAGCTTTCTTT
d_gene: .
j_gene: TRBJ1-1
v_gene: TRBV19
abundance: .

CDR3aa: CASRDSGVYEQYF
CDR3nt: TGTGCCAGCAGGGACTCTGGGGTCTACGAGCAGTACTTC
d_gene: .
j_gene: TRBJ2-7
v_gene: TRBV6-5
abundance: .

CDR3aa: CASSQDLTPPDTEAFF
CDR3nt: TGTGCCAGCAGCCAAGATTTAACACCTCCGGACACTGAAGCTTTCTTT
d_gene: .
j_gene: TRBJ1-1
v_gene: TRBV3-1/TRBV3-2
abundance: .

CDR3aa: CASRFAETQYF
CDR3nt: TGTGCCAGCCGATTCGCGGAGACCCAGTACTTC
d_gene: .
j_gene: TRBJ2-5
v_gene: TRBV2
abundance: .

CDR3aa: CASSQERPGAGTGELFF
CDR3nt: TGTGCCAGCAGCCAAGAACGGCCCGGGGCAGGCACCGGGGAGCTGTTTTTT
d_gene: .
j_gene: TRBJ2-2
v_gene: TRBV14
abundance: .

CDR3aa: CASTPGAPTYEQYF
CDR3nt: TGTGCCAGCACCCCCGGGGCCCCTACCTACGAGCAGTACTTC
d_gene: .
j_gene: TRBJ2-7
v_gene: TRBV28
abundance: .

CDR3aa: CASSSGTWNEQFF
CDR3nt: TGTGCCAGCAGTTCAGGGACGTGGAATGAGCAGTTCTTC
d_gene: .
j_gene: TRBJ2-1
v_gene: TRBV2
abundance: .

CDR3aa: CASSQRNSYEQYF
CDR3nt: TGCGCCAGCAGCCAGAGAAACTCCTACGAGCAGTACTTC
d_gene: .
j_gene: TRBJ2-7
v_gene: TRBV4-1
abundance: .

CDR3aa: CASSAQGWQSYEQYF
CDR3nt: TGTGCCAGCAGTGCCCAGGGGTGGCAGAGCTACGAGCAGTACTTC
d_gene: .
j_gene: TRBJ2-7
v_gene: TRBV28
abundance: .

CDR3aa: CASSPRLSGTGGIYTF
CDR3nt: TGTGCCAGCAGCCCCCGTCTTTCCGGGACAGGGGGCATCTACACCTTC
d_gene: TRBD1
j_gene: TRBJ1-2
v_gene: TRBV9
abundance: .

CDR3aa: CASRSYGTALRQYF
CDR3nt: TGTGCCAGCAGATCCTACGGGACGGCCTTACGGCAGTACTTC
d_gene: .
j_gene: TRBJ2-7
v_gene: TRBV28
abundance: .

CDR3aa: CASSLGGYEQYF
CDR3nt: TGCGCCAGCAGCTTGGGCGGCTACGAGCAGTACTTC
d_gene: .
j_gene: TRBJ2-7
v_gene: TRBV5-1
abundance: .

CDR3aa: CASSLTGTGNSPLHF
CDR3nt: TGTGCCAGCAGCTTAACCGGAACAGGAAATTCACCCCTCCACTTT
d_gene: .
j_gene: TRBJ1-6
v_gene: TRBV7-2
abundance: .

CDR3aa: CASSHGGAPSTNEKLFF
CDR3nt: TGTGCCAGCAGCCACGGAGGGGCCCCCTCAACTAATGAAAAACTGTTTTTT
d_gene: .
j_gene: TRBJ1-4
v_gene: TRBV7-2
abundance: .

CDR3aa: CASSSQGSGSYEQYF
CDR3nt: TGTGCCAGCAGTTCCCAGGGTAGCGGGTCCTACGAGCAGTACTTC
d_gene: TRBD2
j_gene: TRBJ2-7
v_gene: TRBV28
abundance: .

CDR3aa: CATSRDTDPQGADGYTF
CDR3nt: TGTGCCACCAGCAGAGATACGGATCCGCAGGGAGCTGATGGCTACACCTTC
d_gene: .
j_gene: TRBJ1-2
v_gene: TRBV15
abundance: .

CDR3aa: CVSSSPTSGRGEQYF
CDR3nt: TGTGTCAGCAGTTCGCCGACTAGCGGGAGGGGCGAGCAGTACTTC
d_gene: TRBD2
j_gene: TRBJ2-7
v_gene: TRBV6-6
abundance: .

CDR3aa: CSASSGVTEAFF
CDR3nt: TGCAGTGCTAGTTCAGGGGTCACTGAAGCTTTCTTT
d_gene: .
j_gene: TRBJ1-1
v_gene: TRBV20-1
abundance: few

CDR3aa: CASRALGDTQYF
CDR3nt: TGTGCCAGCAGGGCTCTCGGGGATACGCAGTATTTT
d_gene: .
j_gene: TRBJ2-3
v_gene: TRBV2
abundance: .

CDR3aa: CAAGRIDSGNTIYF
CDR3nt: TGTGCCGCGGGACGGATAGACTCTGGAAACACCATATATTTT
d_gene: .
j_gene: TRBJ1-3
v_gene: TRBV10-3
abundance: once

CDR3aa: CASSWQPEGYTF
CDR3nt: TGTGCCAGCAGCTGGCAACCTGAGGGCTACACCTTC
d_gene: .
j_gene: TRBJ1-2
v_gene: TRBV6-1
abundance: .

CDR3aa: CAISTGASAQETQYF
CDR3nt: TGTGCCATCAGTACAGGTGCTAGCGCCCAAGAGACCCAGTACTTC
d_gene: .
j_gene: TRBJ2-5
v_gene: TRBV10-3
abundance: once

CDR3aa: CASSQEQGARPLHF
CDR3nt: TGTGCCAGCAGCCAAGAACAGGGGGCACGACCCCTCCACTTT
d_gene: TRBD1
j_gene: TRBJ1-6
v_gene: TRBV3-1/TRBV3-2
abundance: once

CDR3aa: CASSPSGTGANQPQHF
CDR3nt: TGCGCCAGCAGCCCCTCCGGGACAGGGGCCAATCAGCCCCAGCATTTT
d_gene: TRBD1
j_gene: TRBJ1-5
v_gene: TRBV5-1
abundance: once

CDR3aa: CASSHRTQPFTDTQYF
CDR3nt: TGTGCCAGCAGCCACCGGACCCAGCCGTTCACAGATACGCAGTATTTT
d_gene: .
j_gene: TRBJ2-3
v_gene: TRBV3-1/TRBV3-2
abundance: few

CDR3aa: CASSLWQGNTGELFF
CDR3nt: TGTGCCAGCAGCTTATGGCAGGGAAACACCGGGGAGCTGTTTTTT
d_gene: .
j_gene: TRBJ2-2
v_gene: TRBV7-3
abundance: few

CDR3aa: CSASTGQTLVGPQHF
CDR3nt: TGCAGTGCTAGTACTGGACAGACACTAGTAGGGCCCCAGCATTTT
d_gene: .
j_gene: TRBJ1-5
v_gene: TRBV20-1
abundance: .

CDR3aa: CASSTQSSGANVLTF
CDR3nt: TGTGCCAGCAGCACTCAAAGCTCTGGGGCCAACGTCCTGACTTTC
d_gene: .
j_gene: TRBJ2-6
v_gene: TRBV7-2
abundance: .